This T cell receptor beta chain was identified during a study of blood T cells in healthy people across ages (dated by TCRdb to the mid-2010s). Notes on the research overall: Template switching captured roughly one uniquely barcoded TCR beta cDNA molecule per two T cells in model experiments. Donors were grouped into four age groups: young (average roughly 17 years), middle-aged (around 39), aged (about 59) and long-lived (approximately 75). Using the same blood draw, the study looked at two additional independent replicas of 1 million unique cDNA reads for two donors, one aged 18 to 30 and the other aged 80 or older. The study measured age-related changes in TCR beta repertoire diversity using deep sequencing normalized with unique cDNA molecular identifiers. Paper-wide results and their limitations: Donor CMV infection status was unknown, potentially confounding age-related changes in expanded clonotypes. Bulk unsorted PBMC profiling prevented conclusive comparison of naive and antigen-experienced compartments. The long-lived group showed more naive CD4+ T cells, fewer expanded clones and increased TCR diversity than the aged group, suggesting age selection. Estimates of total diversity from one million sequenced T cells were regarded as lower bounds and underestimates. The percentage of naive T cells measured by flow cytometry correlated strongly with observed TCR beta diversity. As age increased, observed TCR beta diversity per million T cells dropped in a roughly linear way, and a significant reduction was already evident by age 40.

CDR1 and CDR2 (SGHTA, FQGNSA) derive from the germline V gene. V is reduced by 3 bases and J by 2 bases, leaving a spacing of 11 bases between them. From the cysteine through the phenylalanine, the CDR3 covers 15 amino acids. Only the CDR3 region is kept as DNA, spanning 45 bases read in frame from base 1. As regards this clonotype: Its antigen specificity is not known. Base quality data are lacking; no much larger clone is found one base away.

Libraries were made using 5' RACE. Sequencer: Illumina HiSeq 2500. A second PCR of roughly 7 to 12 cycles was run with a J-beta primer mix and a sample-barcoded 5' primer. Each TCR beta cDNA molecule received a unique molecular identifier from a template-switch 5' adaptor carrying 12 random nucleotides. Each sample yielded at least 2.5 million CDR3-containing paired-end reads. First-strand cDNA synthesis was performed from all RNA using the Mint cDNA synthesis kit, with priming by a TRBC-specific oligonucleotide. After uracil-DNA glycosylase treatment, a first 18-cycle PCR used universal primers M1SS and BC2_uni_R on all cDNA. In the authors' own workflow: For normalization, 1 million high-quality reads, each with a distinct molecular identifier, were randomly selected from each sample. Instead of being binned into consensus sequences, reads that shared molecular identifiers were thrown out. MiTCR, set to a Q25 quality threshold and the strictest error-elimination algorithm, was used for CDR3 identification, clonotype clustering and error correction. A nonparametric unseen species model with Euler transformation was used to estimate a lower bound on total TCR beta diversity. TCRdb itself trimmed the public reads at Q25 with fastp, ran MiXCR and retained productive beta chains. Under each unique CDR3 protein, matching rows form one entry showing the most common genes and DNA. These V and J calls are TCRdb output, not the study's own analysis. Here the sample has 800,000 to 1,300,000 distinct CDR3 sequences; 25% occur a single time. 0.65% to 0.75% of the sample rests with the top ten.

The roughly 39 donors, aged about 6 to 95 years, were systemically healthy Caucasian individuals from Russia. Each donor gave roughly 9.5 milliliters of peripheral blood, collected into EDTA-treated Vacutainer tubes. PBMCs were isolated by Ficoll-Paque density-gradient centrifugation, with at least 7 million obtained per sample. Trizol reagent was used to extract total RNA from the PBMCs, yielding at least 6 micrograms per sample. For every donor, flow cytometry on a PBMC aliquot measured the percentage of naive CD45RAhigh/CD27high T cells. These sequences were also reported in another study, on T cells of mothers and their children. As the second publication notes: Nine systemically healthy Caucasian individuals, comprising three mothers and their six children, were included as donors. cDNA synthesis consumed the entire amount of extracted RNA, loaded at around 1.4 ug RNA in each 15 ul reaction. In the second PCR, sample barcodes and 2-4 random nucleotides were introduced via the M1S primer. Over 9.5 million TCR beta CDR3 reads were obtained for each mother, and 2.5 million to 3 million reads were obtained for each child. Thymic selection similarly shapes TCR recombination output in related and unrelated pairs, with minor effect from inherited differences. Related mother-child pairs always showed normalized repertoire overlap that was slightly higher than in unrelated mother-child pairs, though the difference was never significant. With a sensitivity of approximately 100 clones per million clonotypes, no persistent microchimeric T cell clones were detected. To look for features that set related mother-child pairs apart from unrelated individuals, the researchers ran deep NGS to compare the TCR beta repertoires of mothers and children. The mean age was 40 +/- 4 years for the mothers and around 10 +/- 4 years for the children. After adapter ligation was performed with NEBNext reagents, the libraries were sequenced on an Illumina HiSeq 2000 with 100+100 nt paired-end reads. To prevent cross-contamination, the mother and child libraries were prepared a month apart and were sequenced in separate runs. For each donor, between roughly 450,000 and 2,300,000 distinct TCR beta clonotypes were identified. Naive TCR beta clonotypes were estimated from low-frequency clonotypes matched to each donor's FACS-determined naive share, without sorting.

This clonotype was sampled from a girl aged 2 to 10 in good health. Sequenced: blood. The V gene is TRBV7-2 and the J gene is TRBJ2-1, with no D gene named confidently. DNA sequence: TGTGCCAGCAGCTTTAATGATGACCCCTACAATGAGCAGTTCTTC. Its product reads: CASSFNDDPYNEQFF.